This is a list of T cell receptor beta chains from one sample in a study of blood T cell repertoires in COVID-19. Clones were read by immunoSEQ multiplex PCR, and TCRdb kept only the in-frame ones, dropping some. The data show hundreds of thousands of clones, about 80% seen once. Sequencing used peripheral blood. Receptor source: a woman over 75 with acute or convalescent COVID-19. CDR3s include the opening cysteine and the closing phenylalanine or tryptophan. D genes are given only for firm matches. Expanded clones get a size class; other rows say once, few or many, or leave the size out.

d_call | j_call | clone_size | v_call | cdr3_aa | cdr3_nt
TRBD1 | TRBJ1-2 | few | TRBV18 | CASSETGGADGYTF | TGTGCCAGCTCAGAAACAGGGGGCGCAGACGGCTACACCTTC
TRBD2 | TRBJ2-1 | NA | TRBV9 | CASSDHTSGHRREEQFF | TGTGCCAGCAGCGACCATACTAGCGGCCACCGGCGGGAGGAGCAGTTCTTC
TRBD1 | TRBJ2-2 | NA | TRBV6-2/TRBV6-3 | CASSKTPGQGMLFF | TGTGCCAGCAGTAAAACCCCGGGACAGGGGATGCTGTTTTTT
TRBD1 | TRBJ1-6 | once | TRBV7-2 | CASNQGAGSPLHF | TGTGCCAGCAACCAGGGGGCAGGGTCACCCCTCCACTTT
TRBD1 | TRBJ1-1 | NA | TRBV28 | CASSNRGPGWETEAFF | TGTGCCAGCAGCAACAGGGGGCCCGGTTGGGAGACTGAAGCTTTCTTT
TRBD2 | TRBJ2-3 | NA | TRBV3-1/TRBV3-2 | CASSQDLDSGGALADTQYF | TGTGCCAGCAGCCAAGATCTGGATAGCGGGGGGGCCCTGGCAGATACGCAGTATTTT
NA | TRBJ1-5 | NA | TRBV6-2/TRBV6-3 | CASSTPTGGQPQHF | TGTGCCAGCAGTACGCCGACAGGAGGCCAGCCCCAGCATTTT
TRBD2 | TRBJ2-1 | NA | TRBV11-2 | CASSLTMGGSWEQFF | TGTGCCAGCAGCTTAACGATGGGCGGGAGCTGGGAGCAGTTCTTC
NA | TRBJ2-1 | NA | TRBV9 | CASSVDLADEQFF | TGTGCCAGCAGCGTAGATTTAGCGGATGAGCAGTTCTTC
TRBD2 | TRBJ2-1 | NA | TRBV10-3 | CAIGDSSGRAGEQFF | TGTGCCATCGGCGACTCTAGCGGGAGGGCCGGTGAGCAGTTCTTC
NA | TRBJ1-5 | NA | TRBV24-1 | CATSDFGNQPQHF | TGTGCCACCAGTGATTTCGGCAATCAGCCCCAGCATTTT
NA | TRBJ2-7 | NA | TRBV7-9 | CASSLLAASSYEQYF | TGTGCCAGCAGCCTACTAGCCGCTAGCTCCTACGAGCAGTACTTC
NA | TRBJ2-2 | NA | TRBV11-3 | CASSLRGSGELFF | TGTGCCAGCAGCTTAAGGGGAAGCGGGGAGCTGTTTTTT
NA | TRBJ2-5 | once | TRBV4-3 | CASSRNLAPETQYF | TGCGCCAGCAGCCGAAATCTAGCCCCAGAGACCCAGTACTTC
TRBD1 | TRBJ1-2 | NA | TRBV6-4 | CASSDRGPEKYGYTF | TGTGCCAGCAGTGACAGGGGGCCGGAAAAATATGGCTACACCTTC
NA | TRBJ1-2 | few | TRBV6-2/TRBV6-3 | CASSPGSYGYTF | TGTGCCAGCAGTCCAGGGTCCTATGGCTACACCTTC
NA | TRBJ2-2 | NA | TRBV29-1 | CSAWTFQNTGELFF | TGCAGCGCATGGACATTCCAGAACACCGGGGAGCTGTTTTTT
TRBD2 | TRBJ2-1 | NA | TRBV7-9 | CASTPLWEGNEQFF | TGTGCCAGCACCCCGCTTTGGGAGGGCAATGAGCAGTTCTTC
TRBD1 | TRBJ2-2 | NA | TRBV7-2 | CAGLETGGPGELFF | TGTGCCGGACTAGAGACAGGGGGCCCCGGGGAGCTGTTTTTT
TRBD1 | TRBJ2-7 | NA | TRBV18 | CASSTGTVLYYEQYF | TGTGCCAGCTCAACTGGGACAGTTCTCTACTACGAGCAGTACTTC
NA | TRBJ2-1 | NA | TRBV19 | CASSTLSAARYHNEQFF | TGTGCCAGTAGCACCCTAAGTGCAGCGAGATACCACAATGAGCAGTTCTTC
NA | TRBJ2-3 | NA | TRBV7-9 | CASSLATSTDTQYF | TGTGCCAGCAGCTTAGCAACTAGCACAGATACGCAGTATTTT
NA | TRBJ1-2 | NA | TRBV5-6 | CASSRYTGGYTF | TGTGCCAGCAGCCGGTACACGGGTGGCTACACCTTC
TRBD2 | TRBJ2-3 | NA | TRBV5-1 | CASSQGLSTDTQYF | TGCGCCAGCAGCCAGGGACTAAGCACAGATACGCAGTATTTT
NA | TRBJ2-3 | NA | TRBV9 | CASSFSGEGDTQYF | TGTGCCAGCAGCTTTTCGGGAGAGGGAGATACGCAGTATTTT
NA | TRBJ1-1 | NA | TRBV30 | CAWKTQGPREAFF | TGTGCCTGGAAAACACAGGGCCCGCGGGAGGCTTTCTTT
NA | TRBJ2-7 | NA | TRBV10-3 | CAISERGSYEQYF | TGTGCCATCAGTGAAAGGGGTTCCTACGAGCAGTACTTC
TRBD1 | TRBJ1-4 | few | TRBV4-3 | CASSRSPPGQVATNEKLFF | TGCGCCAGCAGCCGCTCACCACCGGGACAGGTCGCAACTAATGAAAAACTGTTTTTT
TRBD2 | TRBJ2-2 | NA | TRBV7-9 | CASRPKGLAETGELFF | TGTGCCAGCAGACCTAAAGGACTAGCAGAAACCGGGGAGCTGTTTTTT
NA | TRBJ2-3 | once | TRBV6-6 | CASSTPGHSFADTQYF | TGTGCCAGCAGCACCCCGGGACACTCCTTCGCGGATACGCAGTATTTT
NA | TRBJ1-4 | NA | TRBV11-2 | CASSLFGGTTNEKLFF | TGTGCCAGCAGCTTATTTGGAGGAACAACTAATGAAAAACTGTTTTTT
NA | TRBJ1-4 | once | TRBV5-1 | CASSFRDTGEKLFF | TGCGCCAGCAGCTTCCGGGACACTGGCGAAAAACTGTTTTTT
TRBD1 | TRBJ1-5 | NA | TRBV7-2 | CASSLETGANQPQHF | TGTGCCAGCAGCTTAGAGACAGGGGCCAATCAGCCCCAGCATTTT
NA | TRBJ2-5 | NA | TRBV11-2 | CASSLSPVPPQETQYF | TGTGCCAGCAGCTTGTCTCCAGTGCCACCCCAAGAGACCCAGTACTTC
TRBD1 | TRBJ1-3 | NA | TRBV29-1 | CSVDTGVGNTIYF | TGCAGCGTCGATACAGGGGTTGGAAACACCATATATTTT
TRBD1 | TRBJ1-3 | NA | TRBV2 | CASSGQGFSGNTIYF | TGTGCCAGCAGTGGACAGGGGTTCTCTGGAAACACCATATATTTT
TRBD1 | TRBJ2-7 | once | TRBV28 | CASRSGQAPYEQYF | TGTGCCAGCAGAAGTGGACAGGCCCCCTACGAGCAGTACTTC
TRBD2 | TRBJ2-1 | once | TRBV9 | CASSVVSSGGAPRNEQFF | TGTGCCAGCAGCGTAGTCTCATCCGGGGGGGCCCCTCGCAATGAGCAGTTCTTC